This TCR beta chain was sequenced in a study of blood T cell repertoires in COVID-19. Study summary: The United States, Italy and Spain supplied acute and convalescent COVID-19 samples.

The germline V gene encodes CDR1 GTSNPN and CDR2 SVGIG (reference sequence). The CDR3 covers 15 residues. Trimming took off 0 bases at V and 7 bases at J, with 13 bases between the two ends. Original processing methods: Counts of nucleated cells, estimated from reference gene primer amplification, were obtained. Libraries were prepared by immunoSEQ multiplex PCR; TCRdb keeps only in-frame clonotypes and omits some of them. The V and J calls and the clone size are those of that table, but D and trimming were determined from the DNA. The top ten clones hold 50% to 75% of a sample with under 50,000 clones, approximately 83% of them seen once.

This sequence joins TRBV30 and TRBJ1-6; no reliable D call. The sequencing sample was made of peripheral blood. The TCR comes from an older man with acute or convalescent COVID-19. Here the CDR3 DNA reads TGTGCCTGGAGTGTAAGCTTATACGGGAATTCACCCCTCCACTTT. This gives the protein CAWSVSLYGNSPLHF. The full variable domain, rest sourced from reference TRBV30 and TRBJ1-6, is SQTIHQWPATLVQPVGSPLSLECTVEGTSNPNLYWYRQAAGRGLQLLFYSVGIGQISSEVPQNLSASRPQDRQFILSSKKLLLSDSGFYLCAWSVSLYGNSPLHFGNGTRLTVT.